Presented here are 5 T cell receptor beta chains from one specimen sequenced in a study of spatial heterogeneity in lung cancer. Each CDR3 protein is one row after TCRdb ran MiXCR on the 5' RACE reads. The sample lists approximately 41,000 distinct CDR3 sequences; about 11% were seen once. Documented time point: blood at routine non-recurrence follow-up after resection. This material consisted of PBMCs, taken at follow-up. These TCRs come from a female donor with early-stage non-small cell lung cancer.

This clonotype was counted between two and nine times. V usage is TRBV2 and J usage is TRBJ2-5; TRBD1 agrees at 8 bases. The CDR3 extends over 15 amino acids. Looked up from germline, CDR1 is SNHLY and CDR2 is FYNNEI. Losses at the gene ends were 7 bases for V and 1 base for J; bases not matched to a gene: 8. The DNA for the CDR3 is TGTGCCAGCAATCCACCCGGGACAGGCCAAGAGACCCAGTACTTC. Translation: CASNPPGTGQETQYF.

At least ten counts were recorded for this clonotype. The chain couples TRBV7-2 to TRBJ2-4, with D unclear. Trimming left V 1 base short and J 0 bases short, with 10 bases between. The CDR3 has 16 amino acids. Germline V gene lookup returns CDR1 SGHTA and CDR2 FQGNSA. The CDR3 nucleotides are TGTGCCAGCAGCTTAGGGCAGTCTATAGCCAAAAACATTCAGTACTTC. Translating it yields CASSLGQSIAKNIQYF.

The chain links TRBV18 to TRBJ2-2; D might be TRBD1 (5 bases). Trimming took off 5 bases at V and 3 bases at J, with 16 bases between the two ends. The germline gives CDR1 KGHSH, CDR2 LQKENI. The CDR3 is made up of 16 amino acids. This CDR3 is CASSFRDSLDTGELFF. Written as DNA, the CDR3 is TGTGCCAGCTCATTCCGAGACAGTCTCGACACCGGGGAGCTGTTTTTT.

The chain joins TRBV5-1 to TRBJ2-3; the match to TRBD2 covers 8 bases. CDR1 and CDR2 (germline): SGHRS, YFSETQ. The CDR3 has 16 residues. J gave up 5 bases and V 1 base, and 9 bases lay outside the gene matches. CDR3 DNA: TGCGCCAGCAGCTTGCGAGGGCGGGGGGAGCAAGATACGCAGTATTTT. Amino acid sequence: CASSLRGRGEQDTQYF.

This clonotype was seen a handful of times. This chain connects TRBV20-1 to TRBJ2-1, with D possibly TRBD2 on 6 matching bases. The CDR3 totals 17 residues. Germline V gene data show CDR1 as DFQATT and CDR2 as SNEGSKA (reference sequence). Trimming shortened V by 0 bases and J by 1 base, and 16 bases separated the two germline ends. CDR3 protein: CSARDGVEGVSYNEQFF. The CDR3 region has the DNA TGCAGTGCTAGAGATGGGGTGGAGGGAGTGTCCTACAATGAGCAGTTCTTC.